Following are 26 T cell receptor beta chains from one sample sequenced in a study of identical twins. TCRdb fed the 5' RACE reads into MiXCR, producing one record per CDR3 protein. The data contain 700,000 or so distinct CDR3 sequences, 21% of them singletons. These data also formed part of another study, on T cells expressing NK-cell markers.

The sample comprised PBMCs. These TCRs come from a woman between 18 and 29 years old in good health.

The CDR3 bases are TGTGCCAGCAGTGAATTGATCCGGGTTAACTACAATGAGCAGTTCTTC. It specifies CASSELIRVNYNEQFF. The rearrangement uses TRBV25-1 and TRBJ2-1; D call uncertain. The CDR3 contains 16 residues. Trimming took 1 base from V and 3 from J, leaving 13 bases between them. Per germline, CDR1 MGHDK and CDR2 SYGVNS.

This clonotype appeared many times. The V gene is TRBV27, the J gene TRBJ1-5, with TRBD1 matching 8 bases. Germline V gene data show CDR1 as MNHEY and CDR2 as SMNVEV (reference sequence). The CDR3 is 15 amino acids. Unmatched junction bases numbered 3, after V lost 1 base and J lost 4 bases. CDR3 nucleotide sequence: TGTGCCAGCAGTTTATTCAGGGGGCGAAATCAGCCCCAGCATTTT. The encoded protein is CASSLFRGRNQPQHF.

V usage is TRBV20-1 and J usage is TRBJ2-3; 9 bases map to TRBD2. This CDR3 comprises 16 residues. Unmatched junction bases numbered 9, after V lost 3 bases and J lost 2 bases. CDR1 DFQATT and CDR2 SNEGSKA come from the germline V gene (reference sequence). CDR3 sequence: CSASLQSGGFTDTQYF. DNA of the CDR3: TGCAGTGCTAGCCTCCAGAGCGGGGGGTTCACAGATACGCAGTATTTT.

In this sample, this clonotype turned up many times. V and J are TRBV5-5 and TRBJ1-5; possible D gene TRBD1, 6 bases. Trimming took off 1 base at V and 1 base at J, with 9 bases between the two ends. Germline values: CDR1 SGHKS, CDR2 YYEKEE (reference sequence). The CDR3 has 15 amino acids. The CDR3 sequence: CASSLQGGSNQPQHF. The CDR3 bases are TGTGCCAGCAGCTTGCAAGGGGGGAGCAATCAGCCCCAGCATTTT.

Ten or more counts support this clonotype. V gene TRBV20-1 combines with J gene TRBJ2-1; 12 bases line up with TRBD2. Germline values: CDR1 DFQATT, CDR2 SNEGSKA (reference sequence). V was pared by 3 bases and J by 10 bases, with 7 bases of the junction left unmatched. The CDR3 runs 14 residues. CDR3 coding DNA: TGCAGTGCTAGCAGACTAGCGGGGGTATGGGAGCAGTTCTTC. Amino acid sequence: CSASRLAGVWEQFF.

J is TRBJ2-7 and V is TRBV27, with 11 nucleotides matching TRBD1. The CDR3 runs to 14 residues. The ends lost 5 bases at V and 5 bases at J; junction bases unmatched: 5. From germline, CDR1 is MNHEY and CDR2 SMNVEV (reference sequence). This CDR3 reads CASSRDRGDNEQYF. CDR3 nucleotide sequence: TGTGCCAGCAGTCGGGACAGGGGGGACAACGAGCAGTACTTC.

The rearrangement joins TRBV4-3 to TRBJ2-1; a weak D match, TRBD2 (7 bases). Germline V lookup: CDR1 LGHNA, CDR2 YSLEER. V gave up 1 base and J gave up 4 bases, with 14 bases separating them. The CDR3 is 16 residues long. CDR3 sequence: CASSQGEAGTYNEQFF. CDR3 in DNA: TGCGCCAGCAGCCAAGGGGAAGCGGGGACATACAATGAGCAGTTCTTC.

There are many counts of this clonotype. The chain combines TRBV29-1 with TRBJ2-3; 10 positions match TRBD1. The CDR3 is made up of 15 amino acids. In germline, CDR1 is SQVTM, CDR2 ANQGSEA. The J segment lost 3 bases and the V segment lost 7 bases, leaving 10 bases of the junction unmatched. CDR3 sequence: CSESRRDRGTDTQYF. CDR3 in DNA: TGCAGCGAATCTAGGAGGGACAGGGGTACAGATACGCAGTATTTT.

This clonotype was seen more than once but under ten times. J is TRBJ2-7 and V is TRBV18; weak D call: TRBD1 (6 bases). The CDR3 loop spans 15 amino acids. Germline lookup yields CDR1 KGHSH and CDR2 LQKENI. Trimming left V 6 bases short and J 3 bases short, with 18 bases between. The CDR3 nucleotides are TGTGCCAGCTCTCCCGGGACATTAGAATACTACGAGCAGTACTTC. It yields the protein CASSPGTLEYYEQYF.

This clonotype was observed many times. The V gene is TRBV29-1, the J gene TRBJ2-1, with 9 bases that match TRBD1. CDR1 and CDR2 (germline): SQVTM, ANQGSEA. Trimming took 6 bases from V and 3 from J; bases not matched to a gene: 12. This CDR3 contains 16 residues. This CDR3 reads CSVGGSTGGIYNEQFF. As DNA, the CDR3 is TGCAGCGTGGGGGGATCGACAGGGGGTATCTACAATGAGCAGTTCTTC.

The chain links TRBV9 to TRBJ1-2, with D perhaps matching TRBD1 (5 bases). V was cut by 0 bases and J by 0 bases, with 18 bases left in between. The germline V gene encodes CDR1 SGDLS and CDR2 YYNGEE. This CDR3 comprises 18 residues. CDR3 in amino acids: CASSVGHRQPTSNYGYTF. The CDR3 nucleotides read TGTGCCAGCAGCGTAGGCCACCGACAGCCAACTTCTAACTATGGCTACACCTTC.

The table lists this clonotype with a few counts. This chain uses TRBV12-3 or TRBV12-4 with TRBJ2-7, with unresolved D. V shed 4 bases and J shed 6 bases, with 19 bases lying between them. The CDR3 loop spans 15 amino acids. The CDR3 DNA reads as TGTGCCAGCAGTTCCGGGCAGTCCCGGGTGAGCGAGCAGTACTTC. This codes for CASSSGQSRVSEQYF.

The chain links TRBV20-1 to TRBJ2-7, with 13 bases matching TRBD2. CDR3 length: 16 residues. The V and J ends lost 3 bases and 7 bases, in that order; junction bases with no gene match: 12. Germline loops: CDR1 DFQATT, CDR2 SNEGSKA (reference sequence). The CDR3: CSARARLAGGFLEQYF. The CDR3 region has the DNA TGCAGTGCTAGGGCGAGACTAGCGGGGGGTTTCTTAGAGCAGTACTTC.

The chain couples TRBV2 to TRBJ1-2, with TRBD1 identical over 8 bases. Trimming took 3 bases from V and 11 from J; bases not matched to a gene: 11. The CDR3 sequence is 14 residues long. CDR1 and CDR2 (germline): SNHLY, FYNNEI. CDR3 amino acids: CASSDPGQGVRYTF. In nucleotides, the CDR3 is TGTGCCAGCAGTGATCCCGGACAGGGCGTGAGATACACCTTC.

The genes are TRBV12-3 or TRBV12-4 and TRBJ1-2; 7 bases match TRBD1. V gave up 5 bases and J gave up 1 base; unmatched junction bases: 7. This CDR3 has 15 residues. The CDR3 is CASSPRQGVNYGYTF. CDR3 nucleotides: TGTGCCAGCAGTCCTCGACAGGGTGTTAACTATGGCTACACCTTC.

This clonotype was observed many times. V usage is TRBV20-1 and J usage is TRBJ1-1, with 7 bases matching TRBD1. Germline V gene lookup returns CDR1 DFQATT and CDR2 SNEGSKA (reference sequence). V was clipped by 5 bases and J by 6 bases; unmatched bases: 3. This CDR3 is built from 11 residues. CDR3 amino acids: CSAHTGAEAFF. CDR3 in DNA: TGCAGTGCTCATACAGGGGCTGAAGCTTTCTTT.

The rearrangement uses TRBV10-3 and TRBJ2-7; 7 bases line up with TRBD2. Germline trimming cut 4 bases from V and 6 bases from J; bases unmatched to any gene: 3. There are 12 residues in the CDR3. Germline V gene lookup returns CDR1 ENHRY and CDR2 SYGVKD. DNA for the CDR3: TGTGCCATCAGTGGACCGGGGGGCGAGCAGTACTTC. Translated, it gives CAISGPGGEQYF.

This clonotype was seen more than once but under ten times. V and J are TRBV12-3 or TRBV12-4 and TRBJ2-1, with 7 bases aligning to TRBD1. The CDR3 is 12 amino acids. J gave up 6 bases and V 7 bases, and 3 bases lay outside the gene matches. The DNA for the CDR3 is TGTGCCAGCATACCAGGGGGCAATGAGCAGTTCTTC. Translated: CASIPGGNEQFF.

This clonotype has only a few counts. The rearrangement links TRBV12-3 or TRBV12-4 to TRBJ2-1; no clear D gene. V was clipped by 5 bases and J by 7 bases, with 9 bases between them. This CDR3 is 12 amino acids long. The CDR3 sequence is CASSTTGNEQFF. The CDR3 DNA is TGTGCCAGCAGTACTACGGGTAATGAGCAGTTCTTC.

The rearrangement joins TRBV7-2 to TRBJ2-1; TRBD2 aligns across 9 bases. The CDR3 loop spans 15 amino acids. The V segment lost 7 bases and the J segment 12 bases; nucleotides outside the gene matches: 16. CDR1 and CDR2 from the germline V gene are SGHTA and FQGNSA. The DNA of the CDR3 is TGTGCCAGCACTACGCCCGGCGGCGGGAGGGACAGGCAGTTCTTC. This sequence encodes CASTTPGGGRDRQFF. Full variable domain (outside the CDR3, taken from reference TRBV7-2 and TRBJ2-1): GAGVSQSPSNKVTEKGKDVELRCDPISGHTALYWYRQSLGQGLEFLIYFQGNSAPDKSGLPSDRFSAERTGGSVSTLTIQRTQQEDSAVYLCASTTPGGGRDRQFFGPGTRLTVL.

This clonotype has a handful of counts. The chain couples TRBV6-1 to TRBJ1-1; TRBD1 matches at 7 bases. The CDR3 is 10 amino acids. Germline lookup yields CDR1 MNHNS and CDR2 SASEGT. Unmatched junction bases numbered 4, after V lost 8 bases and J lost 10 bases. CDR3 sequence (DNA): TGTGCCAGCGACAGGGCGGTAGCTTTCTTT. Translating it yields CASDRAVAFF.

The chain's CDR3 is CASSYSSLAGELFF. CDR3 sequence (DNA): TGTGCCAGCAGTTATTCGAGCTTGGCCGGGGAGCTGTTTTTT. The chain employs TRBV6-5 and TRBJ2-2; D not certain. Trimming removed 3 bases from V and 6 bases from J, with 11 bases in between. Germline values: CDR1 MNHEY, CDR2 SVGAGI. CDR3 size: 14 residues.

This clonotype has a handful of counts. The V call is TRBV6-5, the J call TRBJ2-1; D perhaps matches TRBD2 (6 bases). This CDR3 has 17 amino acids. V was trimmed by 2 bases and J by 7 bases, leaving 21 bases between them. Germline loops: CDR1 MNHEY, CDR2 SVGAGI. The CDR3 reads CASSYRRKTGVRNEQFF. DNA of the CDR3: TGTGCCAGCAGTTACCGTCGGAAAACGGGAGTTAGGAATGAGCAGTTCTTC.

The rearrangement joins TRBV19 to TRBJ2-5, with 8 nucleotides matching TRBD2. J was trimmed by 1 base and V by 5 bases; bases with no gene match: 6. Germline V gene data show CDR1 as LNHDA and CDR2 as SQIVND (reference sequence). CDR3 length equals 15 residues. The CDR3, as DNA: TGTGCCAGTAGTCGGGGGGGCAAGGGCCAAGAGACCCAGTACTTC. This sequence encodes CASSRGGKGQETQYF.

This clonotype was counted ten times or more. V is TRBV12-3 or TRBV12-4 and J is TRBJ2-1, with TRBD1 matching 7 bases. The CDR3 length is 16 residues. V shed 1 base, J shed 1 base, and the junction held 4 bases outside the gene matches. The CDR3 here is CASSLEGAPSYNEQFF. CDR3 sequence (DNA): TGTGCCAGCAGTTTAGAGGGGGCTCCATCCTACAATGAGCAGTTCTTC.

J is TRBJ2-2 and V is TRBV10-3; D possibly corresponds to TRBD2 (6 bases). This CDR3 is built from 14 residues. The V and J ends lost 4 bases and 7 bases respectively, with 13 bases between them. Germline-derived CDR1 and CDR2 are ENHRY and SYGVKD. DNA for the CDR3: TGTGCCATCAGTGGTTCCAGGGAGGACGGGGAGCTGTTTTTT. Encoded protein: CAISGSREDGELFF.